This is a list of T cell receptor beta chains from one sample in a study of T cells in Graves' hyperthyroidism and ophthalmopathy. TCRdb recomputed calls from the multiplex PCR reads with MiXCR, one row per CDR3 protein. Seen here are about 300,000 distinct CDR3 sequences, 20% to 30% observed once, and the top ten hold about a quarter. Sample: blood. The receptors here all came from a man aged 40-50 years with Graves' hyperthyroidism that later progressed to Graves' ophthalmopathy. CDR3s include the opening cysteine and the closing phenylalanine or tryptophan. Fields, in order: J gene, clone size, D gene, V gene, CDR3 protein, CDR3 DNA. A D gene is named only where the DNA matches it firmly. A row's size may be missing; if present it is once, few, many or a size class.

>TRBJ1-2|many|-|TRBV6-1
CASSEIWGGGGYTF
TGTGCCAGCAGTGAAATTTGGGGAGGGGGTGGCTACACCTTC
>TRBJ1-2|-|-|TRBV27
CASSPQVYLSGYTF
TGTGCCAGCAGCCCCCAGGTGTACCTGAGCGGCTACACCTTC
>TRBJ1-2|-|-|TRBV29-1
CSVEEDSAPNYGYTF
TGCAGCGTTGAGGAGGACAGCGCCCCTAACTATGGCTACACCTTC
>TRBJ1-5|few|-|TRBV6-2/TRBV6-3
CASRLRRSTLFNQPQHF
TGTGCCAGCAGGCTGAGGAGGTCGACCCTCTTCAATCAGCCCCAGCATTTT
>TRBJ2-7|-|-|TRBV20-1
CSAPLPLVWEQYF
TGCAGTGCTCCTCTACCACTGGTCTGGGAGCAGTACTTC
>TRBJ1-1|-|-|TRBV6-1
CASSHTVGVTEAFF
TGTGCCAGCAGCCATACCGTGGGCGTGACTGAAGCTTTCTTT
>TRBJ2-4|many|-|TRBV3-1
CASSQDMIGAKNIQYF
TGTGCCAGCAGCCAAGATATGATAGGGGCCAAAAACATTCAGTACTTC
>TRBJ2-7|many|TRBD1|TRBV5-8
CASSLRTGGSYEQYF
TGTGCCAGCAGCCTAAGGACAGGGGGCTCCTACGAGCAGTACTTC
>TRBJ2-5|many|-|TRBV6-5
CASSYMELGGRTQYF
TGTGCCAGCAGTTACATGGAACTTGGTGGTAGGACCCAGTACTTC
>TRBJ2-6|-|-|TRBV18
CASSPPQPGANVLTF
TGTGCCAGCTCACCACCGCAACCTGGGGCCAACGTCCTGACTTTC
>TRBJ2-2|many|-|TRBV11-3
CASSLDSGASSGELFF
TGTGCCAGCAGCTTAGATTCAGGCGCCTCCTCCGGGGAGCTGTTTTTT
>TRBJ2-5|few|-|TRBV24-1
CATSDTDSPPETQYF
TGTGCCACCAGTGATACGGACAGCCCGCCGGAGACCCAGTACTTC
>TRBJ1-1|many|TRBD1|TRBV20-1
CSARRDRVGNTEAFF
TGCAGTGCTAGACGAGACAGGGTCGGTAACACTGAAGCTTTCTTT
>TRBJ2-5|many|TRBD1|TRBV27
CASRRQGVETQYF
TGTGCCAGCAGGAGACAGGGGGTAGAGACCCAGTACTTC
>TRBJ2-3|many|-|TRBV5-6
CASSQRLVTTDTQYF
TGTGCCAGCAGCCAGAGACTAGTTACAACAGATACGCAGTATTTT
>TRBJ2-2|many|-|TRBV24-1
CAISPGWTGELFF
TGTGCCATTTCCCCTGGATGGACCGGGGAGCTGTTTTTT
>TRBJ1-2|many|-|TRBV6-2/TRBV6-3
CASSKEPIGYGYTF
TGTGCCAGCAGTAAGGAACCGATTGGCTATGGCTACACCTTC
>TRBJ2-7|many|-|TRBV6-5
CASSYGVYEQYF
TGTGCCAGCAGTTACGGGGTCTACGAGCAGTACTTC
>TRBJ2-2|-|-|TRBV12-3/TRBV12-4
CASAEGGSNTGELFF
TGTGCCAGCGCGGAGGGGGGGTCGAACACCGGGGAGCTGTTTTTT
>TRBJ2-7|-|-|TRBV19
CASRPTGLTEQYF
TGTGCCAGTAGACCAACAGGACTAACCGAGCAGTACTTC
>TRBJ1-1|-|-|TRBV6-1
CASRFRGGNTEAFF
TGTGCCAGCAGGTTCAGGGGAGGGAACACTGAAGCTTTCTTT
>TRBJ2-7|many|TRBD1|TRBV20-1
CSVPGQGRYEQYF
TGCAGTGTCCCGGGACAGGGACGTTACGAGCAGTACTTC